The clone carrying this TCR beta chain has more than one count but fewer than ten. Its antigen is currently unknown. The entry originates in a study of blood T cells in healthy people across ages. Study outcomes and limitations: With donor CMV status unknown, expanded clonotype changes were possibly confounded. Estimates of total diversity, which came from one million sequenced T cells, were considered to be underestimates.

Extraction yielded at least 6 micrograms of total RNA per sample. A second PCR of roughly 7 to 11 cycles used a sample-barcoded 5' primer and a J-beta primer mix. The authors tagged each cDNA molecule using a template-switch adaptor with 12 random nucleotides. TCRdb re-called the 5' RACE reads through MiXCR, storing one row per CDR3 protein. The sample shows fewer than 2 million distinct CDR3 sequences, 39% of them seen only once. The sequence derives from a human donor in good health. The specimen sequenced was blood.

The CDR3 sequence: CASSLGDTIQETQYF. In DNA form, the CDR3 reads TGCGCCAGCAGCTTGGGCGACACAATCCAAGAGACCCAGTACTTC. V is TRBV5-1 and J is TRBJ2-5; D not certain. This CDR3 is 15 amino acids long. V lost 0 bases to trimming and J lost 1 base, with 10 bases between them. The germline CDR1 and CDR2 sequences are SGHRS and YFSETQ.